The source of this T cell receptor beta chain is a study of T cell responses to AZD1222 COVID-19 vaccine. The CDR3 is made up of 13 amino acids. Overall study results and limits: No day 14 peak samples; only post-peak repertoires were characterized. Dominant CD4 TCR responses targeted spike regions 160-218 and 743-854.

Comment on this clone: Its specificity is unknown.

Sequencing was performed with immunoSEQ multiplex PCR; in TCRdb, only in-frame clones are kept and a portion is missing. This sample has more than 60,000 clones, with about 90% found just once. This sequence originates from an adult in good health. The sequencing used peripheral blood, collected on day 0 of AZD1222 vaccination. The V call is TRBV21-1, the J call TRBJ2-7; the table names TRBD2, a call not compared with the DNA. TRBV21-1 is a listed pseudogene. CDR3 sequence: CASGWLVSYEQYF. CDR3 DNA sequence: TGTGCCAGCGGTTGGCTAGTTAGCTACGAGCAGTACTTC.